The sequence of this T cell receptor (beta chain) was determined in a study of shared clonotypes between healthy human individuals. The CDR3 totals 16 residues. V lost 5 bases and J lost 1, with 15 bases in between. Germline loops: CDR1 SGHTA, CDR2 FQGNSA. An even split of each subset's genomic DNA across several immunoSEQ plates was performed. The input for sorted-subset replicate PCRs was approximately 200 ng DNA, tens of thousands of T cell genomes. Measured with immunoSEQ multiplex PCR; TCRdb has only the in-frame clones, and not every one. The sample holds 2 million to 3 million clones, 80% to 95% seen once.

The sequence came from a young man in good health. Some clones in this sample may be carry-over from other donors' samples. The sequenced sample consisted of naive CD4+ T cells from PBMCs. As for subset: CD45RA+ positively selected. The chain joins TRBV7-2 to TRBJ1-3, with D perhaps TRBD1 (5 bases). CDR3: CASSPQRGQSGNTIYF. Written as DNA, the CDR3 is TGTGCCAGCAGCCCCCAGAGGGGTCAATCTGGAAACACCATATATTTT.